The present T cell receptor beta chain was sequenced within a study of CD8+ T cells in alopecia areata. Unmatched junction bases numbered 10, after V lost 4 bases and J lost 5 bases. The germline V gene has CDR1 SEHNR and CDR2 FQNEAQ (reference sequence). The CDR3 has 15 amino acids. After isolation, RNA underwent reverse transcription to generate cDNA as the sequencing template. Repertoires were generated with immunoSEQ multiplex PCR, while TCRdb's copy carries only in-frame clones and drops some. The sample shows hundreds of thousands of clones, 67% of them seen only once. V is TRBV7-9 and J is TRBJ1-1; 7 bases align to TRBD1. The sequencing here drew on CD4+ T cells sorted from blood, taken at week 0. The receptor's source is a human donor with alopecia areata. This CDR3 is CASSYLTGSRTEAFF. The CDR3 nucleotides read TGTGCCAGCAGCTACCTGACAGGGTCGAGGACTGAAGCTTTCTTT.